This T cell receptor (beta chain) was captured in a study of CD8 T cells in ankylosing spondylitis. Study conclusions and caveats: Disease-linked clones bore a CD8+ phenotype, appearing relatively rarely in peripheral blood.

This clonotype was seen repeatedly, ten times or more. Its target is unknown. The germline V gene has CDR1 GTSNPN and CDR2 SVGIG (reference sequence). V lost 2 bases to trimming and J lost 1 base, with 14 bases between them. The CDR3 is 15 amino acids. By quantitative 5'-RACE with molecular barcodes, the TCR beta libraries were made. TCRdb processed the 5' RACE reads anew with MiXCR; each CDR3 protein has one entry. The table includes 200,000 to 300,000 distinct CDR3 sequences, over 9.5% detected once. The J gene is TRBJ1-1, the V gene TRBV30, with D maybe TRBD1 (5 bases). The source of this sequence is a male donor with ankylosing spondylitis or in good health (not recorded which). Sequenced input: blood, either unsorted or a sorted T cell fraction (not recorded which). The CDR3 sequence is CAWSKDRGPNTEAFF. The CDR3 bases are TGTGCCTGGAGTAAGGACCGGGGACCGAACACTGAAGCTTTCTTT.